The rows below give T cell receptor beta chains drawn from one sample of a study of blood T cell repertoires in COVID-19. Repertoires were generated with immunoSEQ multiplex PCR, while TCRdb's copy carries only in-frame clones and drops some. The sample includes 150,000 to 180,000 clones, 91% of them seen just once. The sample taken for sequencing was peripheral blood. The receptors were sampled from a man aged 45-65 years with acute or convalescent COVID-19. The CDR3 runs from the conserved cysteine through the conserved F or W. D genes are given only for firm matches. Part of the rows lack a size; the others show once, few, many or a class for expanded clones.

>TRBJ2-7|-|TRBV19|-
TGTGCCAGTAGTATAGAAGGGAGTCCCTACGAGCAGTACTTC
CASSIEGSPYEQYF
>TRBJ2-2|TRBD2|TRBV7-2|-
TGTGCCAGCAGCTTTAAGACGGGAGGCGCCGGGGAGCTGTTTTTT
CASSFKTGGAGELFF
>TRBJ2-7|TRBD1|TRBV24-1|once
TGTGCCACCAGTGACCCCTGGACAGGGACCGAGCAGTACTTC
CATSDPWTGTEQYF
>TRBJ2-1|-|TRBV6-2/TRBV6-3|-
TGTGCCAGCAGTTACGACGGGGACAATGAGCAGTTCTTC
CASSYDGDNEQFF
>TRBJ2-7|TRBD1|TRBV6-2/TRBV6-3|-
TGTGCCAGCAGCCGGCTGTCGGGGACAGATTCCTTCGAGCAGTACTTC
CASSRLSGTDSFEQYF
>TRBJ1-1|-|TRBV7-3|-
TGTGCCAGCAGCCCGTTCCGCGACAGGAACACTGAAGCTTTCTTT
CASSPFRDRNTEAFF
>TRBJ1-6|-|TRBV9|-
TGTGCCAGCAGCGTAGGGGGGGAGTTCGGTTCACCCCTCCACTTT
CASSVGGEFGSPLHF
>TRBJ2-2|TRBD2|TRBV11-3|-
TGTGCCAGCAGCAACCGACTAGCGGGAGAAGCTGGGGAGCTGTTTTTT
CASSNRLAGEAGELFF
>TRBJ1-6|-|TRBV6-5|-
TGTGCCAGCAACAATTATAATTCACCCCTCCACTTT
CASNNYNSPLHF
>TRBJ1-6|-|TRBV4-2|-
TGTGCCAGCTCACAAGGGAGAGGGAATTCACCCCTCCACTTT
CASSQGRGNSPLHF
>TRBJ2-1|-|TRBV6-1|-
TGTGCCAGCAGTGAAAGTGCGGGTGAGCAGTTCTTC
CASSESAGEQFF
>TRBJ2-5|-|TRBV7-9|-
TGTGCCAGCAGCCCAGGGCGGTCAATCTACCAAGAGACCCAGTACTTC
CASSPGRSIYQETQYF
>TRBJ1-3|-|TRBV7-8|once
TGTGCCAGCAGCTTAGGCGGACAGAATACTGGAAACACCATATATTTT
CASSLGGQNTGNTIYF
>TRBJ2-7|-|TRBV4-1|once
TGCGCCAGCAGCCAAGAGAGTCAGACTTACCTTGTGGACGAGCAGTACTTC
CASSQESQTYLVDEQYF
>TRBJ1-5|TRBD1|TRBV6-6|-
TGTGCCAGCATGAAGGACAGGTATAGCAATCAGCCCCAGCATTTT
CASMKDRYSNQPQHF
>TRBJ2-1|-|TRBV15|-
TGTGCCACCAGCAGACGAGGCTTTTCAGGGAATGAGCAGTTCTTC
CATSRRGFSGNEQFF
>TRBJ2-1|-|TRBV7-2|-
TGTGCCAGCAGCTTAAGGAGGCGCGGGGACAGTGAGCAGTTCTTC
CASSLRRRGDSEQFF
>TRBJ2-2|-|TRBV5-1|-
TGCGCCAGCAGCTTGGACTTGGCGGGCCTTAACACCGGGGAGCTGTTTTTT
CASSLDLAGLNTGELFF
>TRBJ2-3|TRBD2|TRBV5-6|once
TGTGCCAGCAGCTTGGGCCGGGACTACTACACAGATACGCAGTATTTT
CASSLGRDYYTDTQYF
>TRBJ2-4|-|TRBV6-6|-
TGTGCCAGCAGTCGAAAAGGGCAGACAGGTGGGGTAAACATTCAGTACTTC
CASSRKGQTGGVNIQYF
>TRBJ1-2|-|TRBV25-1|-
TGTGCCAGCAGTAAGACAGTAGGTGGCTACACCTTC
CASSKTVGGYTF
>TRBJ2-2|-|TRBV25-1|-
TGTGCCAGCAGTGAATTAGGCAGGGTGGGGTACACCGGGGAGCTGTTTTTT
CASSELGRVGYTGELFF
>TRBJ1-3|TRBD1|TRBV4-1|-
TGCGCCAGCAGCCAGGGGACAGGGTATCCCTCTGGAAACACCATATATTTT
CASSQGTGYPSGNTIYF
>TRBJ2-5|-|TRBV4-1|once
TGCGCCAGCAGCCAAGAGGGGGGGCGGAGAGAGACCCAGTACTTC
CASSQEGGRRETQYF
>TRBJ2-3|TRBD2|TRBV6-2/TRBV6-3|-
TGTGCCAGCAGTTACTCAAGGCGGGAGGGCACAGATACGCAGTATTTT
CASSYSRREGTDTQYF
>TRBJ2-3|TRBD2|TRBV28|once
TGTGCCAGCAGATTGCGGACTAGCGGGTTCGGAGATACGCAGTATTTT
CASRLRTSGFGDTQYF
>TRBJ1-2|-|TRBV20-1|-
TGCAGTGCTAGTACTGATAGCTATGGCTACACCTTC
CSASTDSYGYTF
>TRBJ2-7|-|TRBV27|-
TGTGCCAGCAGTTTTGGGGGGACCTCCTACGAGCAGTACTTC
CASSFGGTSYEQYF
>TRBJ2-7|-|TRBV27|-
TGTGCCAGCAGTTTTGGACTCTTTTACGAGCAGTACTTC
CASSFGLFYEQYF
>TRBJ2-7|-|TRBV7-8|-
TGTGCCAGCAGCTTAGGCGGGGTCAGCCCCTACGAGCAGTACTTC
CASSLGGVSPYEQYF
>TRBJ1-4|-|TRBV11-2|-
TGTGCCAGCAGCCAGCGGTCAGGCCCAACTAATGAAAAACTGTTTTTT
CASSQRSGPTNEKLFF
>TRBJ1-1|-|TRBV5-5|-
TGTGCCAGCAGCTTGGCAGGACTGCGGATGGAAGCTTTCTTT
CASSLAGLRMEAFF
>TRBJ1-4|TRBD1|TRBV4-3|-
TGCGCCAGCAGCCGACAGGGCCCAACTAATGAAAAACTGTTTTTT
CASSRQGPTNEKLFF
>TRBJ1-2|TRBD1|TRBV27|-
TGTGCCAGCAGTTTATCGAGTAACAACAGGGGGATCCATGGCTACACCTTC
CASSLSSNNRGIHGYTF
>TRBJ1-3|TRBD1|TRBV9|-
TGTGCCAGCAGCGTAGATACAGGGGTTGGAAACACCATATATTTT
CASSVDTGVGNTIYF
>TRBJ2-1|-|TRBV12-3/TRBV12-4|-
TGTGCCAGCAGTTTAACGGTTGAGCAGTTCTTC
CASSLTVEQFF
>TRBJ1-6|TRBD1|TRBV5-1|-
TGCGCCAGCAGCTTGGCTCAGGATGGGACAGGGGGTTCACCCCTCCACTTT
CASSLAQDGTGGSPLHF
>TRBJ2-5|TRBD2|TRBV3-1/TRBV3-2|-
TGTGCCAGCAGCCAAGATGCGAGATTAGCGGGGGTCAAAGAGACCCAGTACTTC
CASSQDARLAGVKETQYF
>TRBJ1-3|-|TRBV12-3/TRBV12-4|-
TGTGCCAGCAGTTTAGGGAATCGCGGCACCATATATTTT
CASSLGNRGTIYF
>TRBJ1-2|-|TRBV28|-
TGTGCCAGCAGTCAACAGGCCGATCGGTATGGCTACACCTTC
CASSQQADRYGYTF